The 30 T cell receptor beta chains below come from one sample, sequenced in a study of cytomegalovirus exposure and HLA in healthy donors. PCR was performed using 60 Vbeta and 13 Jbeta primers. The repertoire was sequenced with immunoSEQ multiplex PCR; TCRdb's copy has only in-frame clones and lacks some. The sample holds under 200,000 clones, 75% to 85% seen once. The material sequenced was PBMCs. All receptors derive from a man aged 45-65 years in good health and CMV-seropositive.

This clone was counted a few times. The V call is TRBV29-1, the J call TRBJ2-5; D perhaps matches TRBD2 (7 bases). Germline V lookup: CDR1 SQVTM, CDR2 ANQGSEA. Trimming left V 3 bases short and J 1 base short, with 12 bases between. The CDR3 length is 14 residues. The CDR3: CSVDLAGAQETQYF. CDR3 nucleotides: TGCAGCGTTGATCTCGCGGGGGCCCAAGAGACCCAGTACTTC.

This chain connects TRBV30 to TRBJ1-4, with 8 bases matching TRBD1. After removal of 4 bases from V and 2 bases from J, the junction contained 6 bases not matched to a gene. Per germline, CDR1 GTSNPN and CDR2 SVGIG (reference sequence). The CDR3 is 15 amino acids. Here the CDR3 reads CAWMAGGTTNEKLFF. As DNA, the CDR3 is TGTGCCTGGATGGCAGGGGGCACGACTAATGAAAAACTGTTTTTT.

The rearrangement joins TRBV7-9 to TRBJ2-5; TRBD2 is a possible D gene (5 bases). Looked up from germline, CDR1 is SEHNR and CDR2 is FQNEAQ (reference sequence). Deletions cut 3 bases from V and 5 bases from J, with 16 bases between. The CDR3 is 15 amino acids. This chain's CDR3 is CASSLRADGRETQYF. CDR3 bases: TGTGCCAGCAGCTTGAGGGCAGACGGTCGGGAGACCCAGTACTTC.

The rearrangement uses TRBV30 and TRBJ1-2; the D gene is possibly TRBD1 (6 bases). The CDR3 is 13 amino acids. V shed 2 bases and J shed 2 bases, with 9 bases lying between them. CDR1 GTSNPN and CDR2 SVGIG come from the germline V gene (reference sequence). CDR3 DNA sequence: TGTGCCTGGAGTCTAACAGGGAACTATGGCTACACCTTC. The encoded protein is CAWSLTGNYGYTF. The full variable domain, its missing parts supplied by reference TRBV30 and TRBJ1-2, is SQTIHQWPATLVQPVGSPLSLECTVEGTSNPNLYWYRQAAGRGLQLLFYSVGIGQISSEVPQNLSASRPQDRQFILSSKKLLLSDSGFYLCAWSLTGNYGYTFGSGTRLTVV.

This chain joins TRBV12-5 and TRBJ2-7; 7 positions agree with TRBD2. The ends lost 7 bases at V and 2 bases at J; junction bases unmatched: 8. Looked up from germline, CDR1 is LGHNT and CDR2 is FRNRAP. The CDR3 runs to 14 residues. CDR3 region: CASAMSGTTYEQYF. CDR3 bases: TGTGCTAGTGCAATGAGCGGGACCACCTACGAGCAGTACTTC.

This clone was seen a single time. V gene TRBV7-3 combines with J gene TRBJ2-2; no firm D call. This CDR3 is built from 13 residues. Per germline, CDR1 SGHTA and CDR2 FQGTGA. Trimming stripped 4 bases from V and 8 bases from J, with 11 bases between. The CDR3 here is CASSYLLTGELFF. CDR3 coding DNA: TGTGCCAGCAGCTACTTATTGACTGGGGAGCTGTTTTTT. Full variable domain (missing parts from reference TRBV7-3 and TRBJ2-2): GAGVSQTPSNKVTEKGKYVELRCDPISGHTALYWYRQSLGQGPEFLIYFQGTGAADDSGLPNDRFFAVRPEGSVSTLKIQRTERGDSAVYLCASSYLLTGELFFGEGSRLTVL.

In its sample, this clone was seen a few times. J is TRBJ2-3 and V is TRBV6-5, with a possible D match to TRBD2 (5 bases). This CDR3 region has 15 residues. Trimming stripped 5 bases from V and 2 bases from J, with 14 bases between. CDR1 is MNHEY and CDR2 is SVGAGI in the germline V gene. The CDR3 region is CASSPGIKPTDTQYF. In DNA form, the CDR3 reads TGTGCCAGCAGTCCCGGGATAAAACCCACAGATACGCAGTATTTT.

The CDR3 DNA reads as TGTGCCAGTAGTATGGACAGGGCCAATGAGCAGTTCTTC. Its translation: CASSMDRANEQFF. This chain uses TRBV19 with TRBJ2-1; 8 positions match TRBD1. CDR3 length equals 13 residues. Germline values: CDR1 LNHDA, CDR2 SQIVND (reference sequence). The V segment lost 3 bases and the J segment 6 bases; nucleotides outside the gene matches: 1.

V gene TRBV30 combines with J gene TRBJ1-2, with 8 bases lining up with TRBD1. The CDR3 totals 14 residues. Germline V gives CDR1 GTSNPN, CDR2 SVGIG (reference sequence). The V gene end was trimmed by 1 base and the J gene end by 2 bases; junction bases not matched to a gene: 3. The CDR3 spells CAWSGTGLNYGYTF. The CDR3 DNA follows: TGTGCCTGGAGTGGGACAGGGTTAAACTATGGCTACACCTTC.

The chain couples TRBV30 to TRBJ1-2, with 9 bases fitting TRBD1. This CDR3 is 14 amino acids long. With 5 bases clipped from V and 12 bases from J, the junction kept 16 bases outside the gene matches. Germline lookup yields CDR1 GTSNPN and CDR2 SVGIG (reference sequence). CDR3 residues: CAWDKRDRVQFNTF. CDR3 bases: TGTGCCTGGGATAAACGGGACAGGGTACAGTTTAACACCTTC. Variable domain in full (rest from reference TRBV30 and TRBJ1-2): SQTIHQWPATLVQPVGSPLSLECTVEGTSNPNLYWYRQAAGRGLQLLFYSVGIGQISSEVPQNLSASRPQDRQFILSSKKLLLSDSGFYLCAWDKRDRVQFNTFGSGTRLTVV.

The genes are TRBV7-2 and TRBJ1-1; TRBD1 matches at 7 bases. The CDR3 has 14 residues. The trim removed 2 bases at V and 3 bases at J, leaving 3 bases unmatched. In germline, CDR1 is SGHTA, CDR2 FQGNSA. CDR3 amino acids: CASSLRQGDTEAFF. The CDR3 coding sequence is TGTGCCAGCAGCTTAAGGCAGGGGGACACTGAAGCTTTCTTT.

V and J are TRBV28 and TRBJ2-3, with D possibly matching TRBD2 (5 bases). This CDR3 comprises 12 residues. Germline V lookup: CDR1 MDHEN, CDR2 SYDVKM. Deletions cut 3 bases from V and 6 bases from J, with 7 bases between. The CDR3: CASSFGLDTQYF. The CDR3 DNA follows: TGTGCCAGCAGTTTCGGACTGGATACGCAGTATTTT.

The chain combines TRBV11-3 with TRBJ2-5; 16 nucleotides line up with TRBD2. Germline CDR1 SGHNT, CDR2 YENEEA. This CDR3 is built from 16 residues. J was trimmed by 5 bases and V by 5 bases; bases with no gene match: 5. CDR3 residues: CASSKGLAGGWETQYF. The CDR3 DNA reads TGTGCCAGCAGCAAGGGACTAGCGGGGGGGTGGGAGACCCAGTACTTC.

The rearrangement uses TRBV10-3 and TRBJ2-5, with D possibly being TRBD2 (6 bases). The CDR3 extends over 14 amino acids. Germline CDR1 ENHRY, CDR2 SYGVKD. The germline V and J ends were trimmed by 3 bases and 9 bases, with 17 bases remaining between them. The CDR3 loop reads CAISDPGTPHSQYF. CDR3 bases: TGTGCCATCAGTGACCCCGGGACTCCACACTCCCAGTACTTC.

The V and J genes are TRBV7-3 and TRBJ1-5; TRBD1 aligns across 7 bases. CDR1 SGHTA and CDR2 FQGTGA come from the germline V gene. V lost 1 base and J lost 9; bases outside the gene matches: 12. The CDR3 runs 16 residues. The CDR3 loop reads CASSLIPGTDPRPQHF. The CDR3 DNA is TGTGCCAGCAGCTTAATACCAGGGACAGACCCTCGGCCCCAGCATTTT.

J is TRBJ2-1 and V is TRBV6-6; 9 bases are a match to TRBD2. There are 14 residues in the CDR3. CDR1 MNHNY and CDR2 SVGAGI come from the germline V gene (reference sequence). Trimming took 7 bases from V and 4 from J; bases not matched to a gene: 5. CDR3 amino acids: CASTGLASYNEQFF. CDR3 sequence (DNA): TGTGCCAGCACGGGACTAGCCAGTTACAATGAGCAGTTCTTC.

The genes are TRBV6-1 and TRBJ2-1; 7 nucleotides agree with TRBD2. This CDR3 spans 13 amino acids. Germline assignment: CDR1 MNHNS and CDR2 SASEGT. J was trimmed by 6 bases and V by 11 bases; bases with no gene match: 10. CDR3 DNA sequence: TGTGCCGCCGGGACCGGGGGGTTCAATGAGCAGTTCTTC. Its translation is CAAGTGGFNEQFF.

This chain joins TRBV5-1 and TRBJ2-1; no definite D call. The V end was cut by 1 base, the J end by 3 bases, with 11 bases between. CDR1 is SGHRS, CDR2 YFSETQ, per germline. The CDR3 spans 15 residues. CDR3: CASSLSQADYNEQFF. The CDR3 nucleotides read TGCGCCAGCAGCTTGAGTCAGGCCGACTACAATGAGCAGTTCTTC.

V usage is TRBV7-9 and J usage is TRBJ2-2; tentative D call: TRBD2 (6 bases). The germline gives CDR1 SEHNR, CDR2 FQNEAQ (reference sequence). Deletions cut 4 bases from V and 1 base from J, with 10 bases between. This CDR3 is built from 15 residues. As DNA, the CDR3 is TGTGCCAGCAGCTCGGGGGACTGGAACACCGGGGAGCTGTTTTTT. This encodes CASSSGDWNTGELFF. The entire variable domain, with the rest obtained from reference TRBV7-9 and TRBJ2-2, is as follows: DTGVSQNPRHKITKRGQNVTFRCDPISEHNRLYWYRQTLGQGPEFLTYFQNEAQLEKSRLLSDRFSAERPKGSFSTLEIQRTEQGDSAMYLCASSSGDWNTGELFFGEGSRLTVL.

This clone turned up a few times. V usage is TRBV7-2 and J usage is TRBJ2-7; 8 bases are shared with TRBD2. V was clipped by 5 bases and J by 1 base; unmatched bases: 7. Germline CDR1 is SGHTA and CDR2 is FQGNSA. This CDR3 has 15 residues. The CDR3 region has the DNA TGTGCCAGCAGCCCCCTAGCGGGTGGGTCCTACGAGCAGTACTTC. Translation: CASSPLAGGSYEQYF. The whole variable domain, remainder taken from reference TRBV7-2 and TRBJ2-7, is GAGVSQSPSNKVTEKGKDVELRCDPISGHTALYWYRQSLGQGLEFLIYFQGNSAPDKSGLPSDRFSAERTGGSVSTLTIQRTQQEDSAVYLCASSPLAGGSYEQYFGPGTRLTVT.

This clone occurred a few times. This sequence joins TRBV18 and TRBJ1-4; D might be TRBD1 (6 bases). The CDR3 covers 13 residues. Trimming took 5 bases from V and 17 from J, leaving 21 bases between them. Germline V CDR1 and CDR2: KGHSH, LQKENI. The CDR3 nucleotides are TGTGCCAGCTCATCGACTGAGAGGGACAATGCTTTTTTT. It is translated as CASSSTERDNAFF.

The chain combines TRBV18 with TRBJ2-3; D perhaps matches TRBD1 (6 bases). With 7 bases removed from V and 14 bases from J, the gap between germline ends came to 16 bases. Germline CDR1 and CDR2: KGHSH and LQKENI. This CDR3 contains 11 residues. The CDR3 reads CASFGTTHPYF. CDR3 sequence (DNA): TGTGCCAGCTTTGGGACAACCCATCCGTATTTT.

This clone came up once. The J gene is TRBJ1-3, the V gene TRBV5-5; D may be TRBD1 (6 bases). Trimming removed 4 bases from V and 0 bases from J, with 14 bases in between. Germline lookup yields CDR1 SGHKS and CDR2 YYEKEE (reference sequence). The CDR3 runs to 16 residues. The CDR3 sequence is CASSLGRTVSGNTIYF. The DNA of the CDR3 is TGTGCCAGCAGCCTCGGACGGACAGTCTCTGGAAACACCATATATTTT.

The CDR3 is CSAWTGGGYTF. CDR3 nucleotides: TGCAGTGCTTGGACGGGAGGGGGCTACACCTTC. This chain links TRBV20-1 with TRBJ1-2; the D is unclear. Trimming took 5 bases from V and 8 from J, leaving 12 bases between them. CDR1 DFQATT and CDR2 SNEGSKA come from the germline V gene (reference sequence). The CDR3 has 11 residues.

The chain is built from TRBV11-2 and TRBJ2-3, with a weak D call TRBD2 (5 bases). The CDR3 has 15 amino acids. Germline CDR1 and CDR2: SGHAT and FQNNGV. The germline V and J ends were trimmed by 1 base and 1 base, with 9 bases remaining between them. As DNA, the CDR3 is TGTGCCAGCAGCTTAGTGGAGGAGGGCACAGATACGCAGTATTTT. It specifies CASSLVEEGTDTQYF.

The CDR3 nucleotides are TGTGCCATCAGTGAGCCCCAAAGCACAGATACGCAGTATTTT. It codes for CAISEPQSTDTQYF. This chain connects TRBV10-3 to TRBJ2-3; D is unclear. Per the germline V gene, CDR1 is ENHRY and CDR2 is SYGVKD. V was clipped by 2 bases and J by 0 bases, with 6 bases between them. CDR3 length: 14 residues.

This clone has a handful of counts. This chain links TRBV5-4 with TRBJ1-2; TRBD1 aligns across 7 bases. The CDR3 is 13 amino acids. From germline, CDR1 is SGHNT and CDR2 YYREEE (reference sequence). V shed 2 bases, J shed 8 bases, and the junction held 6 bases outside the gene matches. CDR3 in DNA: TGTGCCAGCAGCTTTGACAGGGTTGACGGCTACACCTTC. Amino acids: CASSFDRVDGYTF.

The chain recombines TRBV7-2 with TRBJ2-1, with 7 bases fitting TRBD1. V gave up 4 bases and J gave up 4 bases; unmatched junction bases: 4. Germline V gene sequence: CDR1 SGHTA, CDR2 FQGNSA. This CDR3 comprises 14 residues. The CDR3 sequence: CASSSDRAYNEQFF. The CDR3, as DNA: TGTGCCAGCAGCTCAGACAGGGCGTACAATGAGCAGTTCTTC.

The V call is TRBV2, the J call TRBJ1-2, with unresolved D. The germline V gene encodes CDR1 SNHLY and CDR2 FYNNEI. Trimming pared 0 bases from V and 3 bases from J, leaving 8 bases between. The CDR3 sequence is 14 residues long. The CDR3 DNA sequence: TGTGCCAGCAGTGAAGCTAGAGGGCACTATGGCTACACCTTC. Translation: CASSEARGHYGYTF.

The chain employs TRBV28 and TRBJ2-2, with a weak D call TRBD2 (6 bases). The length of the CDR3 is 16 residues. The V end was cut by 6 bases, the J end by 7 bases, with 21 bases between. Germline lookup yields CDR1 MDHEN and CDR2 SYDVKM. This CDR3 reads CASRVPGVPINGELFF. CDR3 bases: TGTGCCAGCAGAGTCCCGGGGGTCCCCATTAACGGGGAGCTGTTTTTT.